Listed below are T cell receptor beta chains from one sample, sequenced in a study of T cells in Graves' hyperthyroidism and ophthalmopathy. TCRdb itself ran the multiplex PCR reads through MiXCR, one entry per CDR3 protein. The repertoire has a few hundred thousand distinct CDR3 sequences, around 15% of them found once; the top ten carry roughly 3.3%. The sequenced sample consisted of blood. The receptors shown here come from a woman aged 35 to 49 with Graves' ophthalmopathy. The CDR3 runs from the conserved cysteine through the conserved F or W. D genes are given only for firm matches.

>TRBV30|.|TRBJ1-5
CAWSTRSAVSQPQHF
>TRBV5-1|TRBD1|TRBJ2-5
CASRRYRGQETQYF
>TRBV7-3|.|TRBJ2-1
CASSLAGFTYNEQFF
>TRBV6-2/TRBV6-3|TRBD2|TRBJ2-7
CASKTGLASYEQYF
>TRBV2|TRBD1|TRBJ1-2
CASSPPDRVGYTF
>TRBV10-3|.|TRBJ1-2
CATKREGQRDWGYTF
>TRBV5-1|TRBD2|TRBJ2-2
CASSPGTRPTGELFF
>TRBV18|.|TRBJ2-3
CASSQSGQNTDTQYF
>TRBV11-2|.|TRBJ2-7
CASSLALYYEQYF
>TRBV27|.|TRBJ1-1
CASSKKATTEAFF
>TRBV7-3|.|TRBJ2-3
CASSYSYGDTQYF
>TRBV4-1|.|TRBJ1-6
CASSQALFGLEGPNSPLHF
>TRBV30|.|TRBJ2-7
CAWSAGARYEQYF
>TRBV6-1|TRBD1|TRBJ1-2
CASKGTGGNYGYTF
>TRBV27|TRBD1|TRBJ1-2
CASSFLAGTGGVNGYTF
>TRBV28|.|TRBJ2-7
CASSIPGGVPGRRSYEQYF
>TRBV20-1|.|TRBJ2-1
CSARGGASVDEQFF
>TRBV3-1|.|TRBJ1-3
CTSSQGLGNTIYF
>TRBV20-1|.|TRBJ1-1
CSARGNTEAFF
>TRBV27|TRBD1|TRBJ1-4
CASRLQGTNEKLFF
>TRBV15|.|TRBJ2-7
CATRERAGEQYF
>TRBV2|.|TRBJ2-6
CASSYGGSGANVLTF
>TRBV28|.|TRBJ1-2
CASSSRSYGYTF
>TRBV20-1|.|TRBJ1-5
CSALQGSSNQPQHF
>TRBV3-1|TRBD1|TRBJ1-5
CASSQGQSNQPQHF
>TRBV11-3|.|TRBJ1-1
CASSSFRETEAFF
>TRBV2|.|TRBJ1-1
CASSMTRESEAFF
>TRBV7-9|.|TRBJ2-7
CASSPNPDSSYEQYF
>TRBV28|.|TRBJ1-2
CASSLGGRFYGYTF
>TRBV6-1|TRBD1|TRBJ1-1
CASSTRDRATEAFF
>TRBV27|TRBD1|TRBJ1-1
CASSAPTRQGAFTEAFF
>TRBV9|.|TRBJ2-3
CASGLQALTDTQYF
>TRBV5-1|TRBD1|TRBJ2-7
CASSLGLGTDYEQYF
>TRBV6-2/TRBV6-3|.|TRBJ2-3
CASREQGKKGTDTQYF
>TRBV29-1|TRBD1|TRBJ2-7
CSVRTGDNWIEQYF
>TRBV12-3/TRBV12-4|.|TRBJ2-2
CASSLEAPGELFF
>TRBV12-3/TRBV12-4|TRBD1|TRBJ2-2
CASRFLGQANTGELFF
>TRBV6-1|.|TRBJ1-1
CASGKPPRAFF
>TRBV5-6|TRBD1|TRBJ2-3
CASSTLPTGATTDTQYF
>TRBV10-3|.|TRBJ2-5
CAISVGPGGETQYF
>TRBV29-1|.|TRBJ1-4
CSAGWGVGKLFF
>TRBV5-1|TRBD2|TRBJ2-1
CASSRTSGSDYNEQFF
>TRBV2|.|TRBJ1-2
CASSDRNYGYTF
>TRBV11-3|.|TRBJ2-5
CASSLEPDQETQYF
>TRBV7-9|TRBD2|TRBJ2-1
CASSLVAGSGRIIYNEQFF
>TRBV18|TRBD1|TRBJ2-7
CASSPGTGFYEQYF
>TRBV12-3/TRBV12-4|.|TRBJ2-3
CASSPIPVSTDTQYF